These T cell receptor beta chains were read from a single sample in a study of T cell repertoires in cytomegalovirus infection. These receptors lack a known antigen. A single record per CDR3 protein comes from TCRdb applying MiXCR to the reads. This table has approximately 910,000 distinct CDR3 sequences, roughly 31% appearing once. The sequences come from cultured CD8+ T cells from PBMCs, collected from culture after CMV antigen stimulation. The receptor source for this set is a human donor in good health (CMV status not recorded). Some clones in this sample may be carry-over from other donors' samples. The CDR3 runs from the conserved cysteine through the conserved F or W. D genes are given only for firm matches. Clone size appears in some rows only: once, few, many, or a class for an expanded clone.

TRBV27	TRBJ2-7	TRBD1	few	TGTGCCAGCAGCAAACAGGGGGTGGAGGCCTACGAGCAGTACTTC	CASSKQGVEAYEQYF
TRBV9	TRBJ2-3	TRBD2	.	TGTGCCAGCAGCCCTAGCGGGGGACTTGGTTTT	CASSPSGGLGF
TRBV12-3/TRBV12-4	TRBJ1-1	.	many	TGTGCCAGCAGGGGTACACAAAAGCAGAACACTGAAGCTTTCTTT	CASRGTQKQNTEAFF
TRBV27	TRBJ1-6	.	.	TGTGCCAGCGGGACGGGGGGAGTGAATTCACCCCTCCACTTT	CASGTGGVNSPLHF
TRBV5-3	TRBJ1-2	TRBD1	once	TGTGCCAGCAGCTTAGTCCTGGGACAGGGCGATGGCTACACCTTC	CASSLVLGQGDGYTF
TRBV7-9	TRBJ2-3	.	many	TGTGCCAGCAGCTTAGCATCGCTCTACACAGATACGCAGTATTTT	CASSLASLYTDTQYF
TRBV14	TRBJ2-7	.	few	TGTGCCAGCAAGGACAGACCTTACGAGCAGTACTTC	CASKDRPYEQYF
TRBV27	TRBJ2-2	TRBD1	few	TGTGCCAGCGGCCAAGGACAGGGCGGAGCCGGGGAGCTGTTTTTT	CASGQGQGGAGELFF
TRBV7-8	TRBJ2-2	.	.	TGTGCCGCAGCGGTGGCAAGCACCGGGGAGCTGTTTTTT	CAAAVASTGELFF
TRBV4-1	TRBJ2-2	.	.	TGCGCCAGCAGCCTAAACAGGGAGAGCACCGGGGAGCTGTTTTTT	CASSLNRESTGELFF
TRBV7-9	TRBJ1-6	.	many	TGTGCCAGCAGCTTAGCCTCCGGAGAAGGGTATAATTCACCCCTCCACTTT	CASSLASGEGYNSPLHF